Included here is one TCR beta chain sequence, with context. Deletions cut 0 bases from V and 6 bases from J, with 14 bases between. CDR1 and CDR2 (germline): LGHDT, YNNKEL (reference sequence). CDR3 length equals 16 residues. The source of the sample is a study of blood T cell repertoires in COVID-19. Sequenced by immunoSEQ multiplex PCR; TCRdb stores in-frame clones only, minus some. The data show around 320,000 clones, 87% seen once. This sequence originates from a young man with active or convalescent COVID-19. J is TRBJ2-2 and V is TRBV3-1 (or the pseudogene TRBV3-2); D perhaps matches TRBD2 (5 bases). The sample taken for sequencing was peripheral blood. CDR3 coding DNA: TGTGCCAGCAGCCAAGACCTCCGGGGTGGTGCCGGGGAGCTGTTTTTT. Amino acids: CASSQDLRGGAGELFF.